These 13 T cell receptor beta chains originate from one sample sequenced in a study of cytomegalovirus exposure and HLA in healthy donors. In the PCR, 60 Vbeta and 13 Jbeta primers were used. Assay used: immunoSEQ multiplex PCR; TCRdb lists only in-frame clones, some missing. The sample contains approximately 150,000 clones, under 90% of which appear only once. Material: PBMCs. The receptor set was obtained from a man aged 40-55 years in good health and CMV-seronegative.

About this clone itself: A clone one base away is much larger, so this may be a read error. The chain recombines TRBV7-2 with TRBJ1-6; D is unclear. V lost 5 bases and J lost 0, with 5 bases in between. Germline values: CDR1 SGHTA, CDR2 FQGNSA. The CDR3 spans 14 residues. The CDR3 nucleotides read TGTGCCAGCAGCCCGAGCTCCTATAATTCACCCCTCCACTTT. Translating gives CASSPSSYNSPLHF.

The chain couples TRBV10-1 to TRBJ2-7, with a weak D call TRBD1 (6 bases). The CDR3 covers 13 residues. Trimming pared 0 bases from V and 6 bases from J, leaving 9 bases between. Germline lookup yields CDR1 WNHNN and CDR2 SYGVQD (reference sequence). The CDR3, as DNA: TGCGCCAGCAGTGAGTCGGGGGCTGGCGAGCAGTACTTC. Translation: CASSESGAGEQYF.

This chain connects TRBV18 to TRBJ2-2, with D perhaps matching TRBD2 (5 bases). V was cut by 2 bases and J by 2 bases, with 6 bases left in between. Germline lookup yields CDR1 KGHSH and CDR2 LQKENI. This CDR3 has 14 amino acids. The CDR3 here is CASSPGLNTGELFF. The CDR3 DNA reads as TGTGCCAGCTCACCAGGACTCAACACCGGGGAGCTGTTTTTT.

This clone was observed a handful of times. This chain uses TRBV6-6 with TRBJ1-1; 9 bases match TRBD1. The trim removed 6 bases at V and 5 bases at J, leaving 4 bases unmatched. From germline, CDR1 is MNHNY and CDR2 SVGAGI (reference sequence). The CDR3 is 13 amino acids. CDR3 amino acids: CASSDRGVTEAFF. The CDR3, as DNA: TGTGCCAGCAGCGACAGGGGGGTTACTGAAGCTTTCTTT.

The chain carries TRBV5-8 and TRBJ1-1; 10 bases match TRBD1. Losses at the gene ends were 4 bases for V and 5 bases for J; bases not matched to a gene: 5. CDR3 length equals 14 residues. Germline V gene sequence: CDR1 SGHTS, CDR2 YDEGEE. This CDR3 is CASSPKDRGTEAFF. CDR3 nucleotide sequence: TGTGCCAGCAGCCCTAAGGACAGGGGGACTGAAGCTTTCTTT.

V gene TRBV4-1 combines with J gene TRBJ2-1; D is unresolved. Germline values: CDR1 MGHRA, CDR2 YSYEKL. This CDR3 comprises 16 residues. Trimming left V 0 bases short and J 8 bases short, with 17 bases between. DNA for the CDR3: TGCGCCAGCAGCCAAGATATGGCGGCCACCCGGGATGAGCAGTTCTTC. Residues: CASSQDMAATRDEQFF.

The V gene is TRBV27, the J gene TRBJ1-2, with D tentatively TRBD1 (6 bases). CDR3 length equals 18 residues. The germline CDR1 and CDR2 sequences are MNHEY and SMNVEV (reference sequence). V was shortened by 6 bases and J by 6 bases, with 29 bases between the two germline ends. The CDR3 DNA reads TGTGCCAGCAGCCCGGACCCCTTACAGGGTAGGTTTGGAGATGGCTACACCTTC. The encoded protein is CASSPDPLQGRFGDGYTF.

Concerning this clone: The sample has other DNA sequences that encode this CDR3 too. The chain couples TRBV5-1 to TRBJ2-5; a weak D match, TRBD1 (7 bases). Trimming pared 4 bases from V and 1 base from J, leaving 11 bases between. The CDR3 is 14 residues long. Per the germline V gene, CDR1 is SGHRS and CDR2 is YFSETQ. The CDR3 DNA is TGCGCCAGCAGCGCGGGGACAGCCCAAGAGACCCAGTACTTC. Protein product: CASSAGTAQETQYF.

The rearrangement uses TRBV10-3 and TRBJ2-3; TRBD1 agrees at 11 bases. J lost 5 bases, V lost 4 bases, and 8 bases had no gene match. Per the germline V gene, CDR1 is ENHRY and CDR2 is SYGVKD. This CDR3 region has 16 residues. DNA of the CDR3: TGTGCCATCAGTGGGGGGACCGGGACAGGGGGAGATACGCAGTATTTT. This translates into CAISGGTGTGGDTQYF.

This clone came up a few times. This CDR3 reads CASSRTGGPDTQYF. CDR3 in DNA: TGTGCCAGCTCAAGGACAGGGGGCCCAGATACGCAGTATTTT. V gene TRBV18 combines with J gene TRBJ2-3; 11 bases match TRBD1. V gave up 5 bases and J gave up 4 bases; unmatched junction bases: 2. Germline-derived CDR1 and CDR2 are KGHSH and LQKENI. The CDR3 consists of 14 residues.

CDR3: CASSPDTGIRSYEQYF. CDR3 nucleotides: TGTGCCAGCTCACCAGATACAGGAATTAGGTCCTACGAGCAGTACTTC. V and J are TRBV18 and TRBJ2-7; TRBD1 is a possible D gene (5 bases). Per the germline V gene, CDR1 is KGHSH and CDR2 is LQKENI. Deletions cut 2 bases from V and 1 base from J, with 15 bases between. The CDR3 totals 16 residues.

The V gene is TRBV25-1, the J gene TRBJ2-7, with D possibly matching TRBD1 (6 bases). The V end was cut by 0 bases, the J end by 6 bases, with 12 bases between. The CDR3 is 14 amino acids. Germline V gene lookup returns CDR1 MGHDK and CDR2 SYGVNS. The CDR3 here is CASSEYLGQIEQYF. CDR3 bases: TGTGCCAGCAGTGAATATCTTGGACAGATCGAGCAGTACTTC.

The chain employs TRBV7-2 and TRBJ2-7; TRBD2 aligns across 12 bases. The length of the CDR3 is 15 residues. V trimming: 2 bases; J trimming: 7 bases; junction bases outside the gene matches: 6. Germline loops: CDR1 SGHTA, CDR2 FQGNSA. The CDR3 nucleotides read TGTGCCAGCAGCTTAATACTAGCGGGGGGCCAGGAGCAGTACTTC. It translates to CASSLILAGGQEQYF.